This T cell receptor beta chain was sequenced during a study of CD8+ T cells in alopecia areata. Across the study: In an open-label trial, patients got 5 to 10 mg tofacitinib twice daily. Scalp area affected, as a percentage, set the severity score of treated patients. Notes on the study in general: Among the top 100, expanded CD8+ clones were significantly decreased by tofacitinib, as was scalp clonality. Numerous expanded lesional clones remained in scalp and blood during tofacitinib.

RNA, once extracted, was reverse transcribed into cDNA for use as the sequencing template. Sequenced by immunoSEQ multiplex PCR; TCRdb stores in-frame clones only, minus some. The sample gives about 200,000 clones, roughly two fifths of which show up once; 0.45% to 0.55% is in the top ten. The treatment was: oral pan-JAK inhibitor, 5-10 mg twice daily. This clone was recorded once. The target antigen is unknown. The clonotype comes from a human donor with alopecia areata. The source was CD4+ T cells sorted from blood, collected at roughly week 30, from a patient treated with tofacitinib.

CDR3 sequence: CATSRETTGTGELFF. Here the CDR3 DNA reads TGTGCCACCAGCAGAGAAACGACAGGAACCGGGGAGCTGTTTTTT. The chain joins TRBV15 to TRBJ2-2, with TRBD1 as a possible D gene (6 bases). Germline lookup yields CDR1 LNHNV and CDR2 YYDKDF (reference sequence). CDR3 size: 15 residues. The V end was cut by 0 bases, the J end by 5 bases, with 10 bases between. Complete variable domain (other parts from reference TRBV15 and TRBJ2-2): DAMVIQNPRYQVTQFGKPVTLSCSQTLNHNVMYWYQQKSSQAPKLLFHYYDKDFNNEADTPDNFQSRRPNTSFCFLDIRSPGLGDTAMYLCATSRETTGTGELFFGEGSRLTVL.